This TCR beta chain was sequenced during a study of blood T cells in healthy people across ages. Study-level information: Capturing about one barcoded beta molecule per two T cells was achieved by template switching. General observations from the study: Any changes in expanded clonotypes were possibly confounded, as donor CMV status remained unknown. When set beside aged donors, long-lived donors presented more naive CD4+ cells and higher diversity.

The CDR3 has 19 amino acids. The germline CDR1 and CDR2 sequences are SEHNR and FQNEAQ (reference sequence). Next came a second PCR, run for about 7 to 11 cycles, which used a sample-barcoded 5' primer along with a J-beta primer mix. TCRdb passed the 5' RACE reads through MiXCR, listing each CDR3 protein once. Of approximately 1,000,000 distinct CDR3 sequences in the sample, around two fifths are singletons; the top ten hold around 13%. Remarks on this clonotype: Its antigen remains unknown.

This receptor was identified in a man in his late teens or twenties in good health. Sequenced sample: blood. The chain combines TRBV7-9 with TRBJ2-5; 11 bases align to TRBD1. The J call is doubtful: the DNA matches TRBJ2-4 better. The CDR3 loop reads CASSLAQSGQGALLNIQYF. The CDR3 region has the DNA TGTGCCAGCAGCTTAGCCCAAAGTGGACAGGGGGCGCTTTTAAACATTCAGTACTTC.